This passage covers 6 T cell receptor beta chains from one sample sequenced in a study of blood T cell repertoires in COVID-19. Method: immunoSEQ multiplex PCR; TCRdb's copy keeps in-frame clones and lacks some. Of about 270,000 clones in the sample, about 89% were seen once. The sequencing sample was made of peripheral blood. The receptor set was obtained from a man in his forties with active or convalescent COVID-19.

The rearrangement uses TRBV30 and TRBJ1-3; 8 positions match TRBD1. Unmatched junction bases numbered 5, after V lost 4 bases and J lost 6 bases. Per germline, CDR1 GTSNPN and CDR2 SVGIG (reference sequence). The CDR3 consists of 13 residues. In DNA form, the CDR3 reads TGTGCCTGGACGCGGGGACAGGCAAACACCATATATTTT. Protein sequence: CAWTRGQANTIYF.

This rearrangement joins TRBV30 to TRBJ1-3; 10 bases map to TRBD1. With 3 bases clipped from V and 1 base from J, the junction kept 6 bases outside the gene matches. Looked up from germline, CDR1 is GTSNPN and CDR2 is SVGIG (reference sequence). CDR3 length: 16 amino acids. Here the CDR3 reads CAWRGQGLRSGNTIYF. As DNA, the CDR3 is TGTGCCTGGAGGGGACAGGGGCTGAGATCTGGAAACACCATATATTTT.

V is TRBV15 and J is TRBJ2-3; 12 positions agree with TRBD2. The CDR3 is 18 residues long. Unmatched junction bases numbered 10, after V lost 6 bases and J lost 0 bases. Germline CDR1 and CDR2: LNHNV and YYDKDF (reference sequence). The CDR3 loop is CATSGASGGVQSTDTQYF. The CDR3, as DNA: TGTGCCACCAGTGGGGCTAGCGGGGGGGTCCAGAGCACAGATACGCAGTATTTT.

The chain joins TRBV7-8 to TRBJ2-7; 10 nucleotides align to TRBD2. V lost 3 bases, J lost 2 bases, and 4 bases stayed unmatched. Germline CDR1 SGHVS, CDR2 FQNEAQ. The CDR3 runs 15 residues. The CDR3 spells CASSFSAGGPYEQYF. The CDR3 nucleotides are TGTGCCAGCAGCTTCTCAGCGGGAGGGCCCTACGAGCAGTACTTC.

The V gene is TRBV6-5, the J gene TRBJ1-5, with D unresolved. Trimming shortened V by 0 bases and J by 4 bases, and 7 bases separated the two germline ends. The CDR3 is made up of 14 amino acids. CDR1 is MNHEY, CDR2 SVGAGI, per germline. CDR3 DNA: TGTGCCAGCAGTTACTCCGAGTTAAATCAGCCCCAGCATTTT. Its translation is CASSYSELNQPQHF.

The V call is TRBV2, the J call TRBJ2-5; 7 nucleotides align to TRBD1. The germline V gene has CDR1 SNHLY and CDR2 FYNNEI. There are 10 residues in the CDR3. V shed 8 bases, J shed 13 bases, and the junction held 7 bases outside the gene matches. In DNA form, the CDR3 reads TGTGCCAGCGAGGGGACAGTTAGGTACTTC. Translated, it gives CASEGTVRYF.